These T cell receptor beta chains were read from a single sample in a study of radiation and T cells in renal cell carcinoma. The table came from immunoSEQ multiplex PCR; TCRdb's copy has only in-frame clones and leaves some out. The table has some 130,000 clones, 88% seen once. This specimen was blood, taken from a patient whose treatment included radiotherapy and nephrectomy. The receptors were sampled from a woman aged 70 to 79 with renal cell carcinoma. Both conserved end residues are part of each CDR3. Each record gives: CDR3 protein, CDR3 DNA, clone size, J gene, V gene, D gene. A D gene is named only where the DNA matches it firmly. Clone size is shown for a subset of rows, as once, few, many or a class of expanded clone.

cdr3_aa: CASSLIGAGRGYTF
cdr3_nt: TGTGCCAGCAGTCTTATCGGGGCAGGCCGGGGCTACACCTTC
clone_size: few
j_call: TRBJ1-2
v_call: TRBV28
d_call: .

cdr3_aa: CASSVGGRTRFGYTF
cdr3_nt: TGTGCCAGCAGCGTAGGTGGAAGGACGAGGTTTGGCTACACCTTC
clone_size: .
j_call: TRBJ1-2
v_call: TRBV9
d_call: .

cdr3_aa: CASSLGQAIRNTIYF
cdr3_nt: TGCGCCAGCAGCTTGGGACAGGCAATTCGAAACACCATATATTTT
clone_size: .
j_call: TRBJ1-3
v_call: TRBV5-1
d_call: .

cdr3_aa: CASSFAGTGDSPLHF
cdr3_nt: TGCGCCAGCAGCTTTGCCGGGACAGGTGATTCACCCCTCCACTTT
clone_size: .
j_call: TRBJ1-6
v_call: TRBV5-1
d_call: TRBD1

cdr3_aa: CASSLDRASNGYTF
cdr3_nt: TGCGCCAGCAGCCTGGACAGGGCCTCCAATGGCTACACCTTC
clone_size: .
j_call: TRBJ1-2
v_call: TRBV5-1
d_call: TRBD1

cdr3_aa: CASSFRDRNQPQHF
cdr3_nt: TGTGCCAGCAGCTTTCGGGACCGCAATCAGCCCCAGCATTTT
clone_size: .
j_call: TRBJ1-5
v_call: TRBV7-2
d_call: .

cdr3_aa: CASSLVRGSTDTQYF
cdr3_nt: TGTGCCAGCAGCTTAGTCCGCGGCTCCACAGATACGCAGTATTTT
clone_size: .
j_call: TRBJ2-3
v_call: TRBV13
d_call: .

cdr3_aa: CASAVQVTNTEAFF
cdr3_nt: TGCGCCAGCGCGGTCCAGGTGACGAACACTGAAGCTTTCTTT
clone_size: .
j_call: TRBJ1-1
v_call: TRBV5-1
d_call: .

cdr3_aa: CASSLNRVTNTGELFF
cdr3_nt: TGTGCCAGCAGCCTAAACAGGGTAACGAACACCGGGGAGCTGTTTTTT
clone_size: .
j_call: TRBJ2-2
v_call: TRBV28
d_call: .

cdr3_aa: CASSDTQGAPLHF
cdr3_nt: TGTGCCAGTTCCGACACGCAAGGGGCACCCCTCCACTTT
clone_size: .
j_call: TRBJ1-6
v_call: TRBV19
d_call: .

cdr3_aa: CASSPRVGSYEQYF
cdr3_nt: TGTGCCAGCTCCCCCAGGGTGGGCTCCTACGAGCAGTACTTC
clone_size: .
j_call: TRBJ2-7
v_call: TRBV18
d_call: .

cdr3_aa: CASRARGSYNEQFF
cdr3_nt: TGTGCCAGCCGTGCCCGGGGGTCCTACAATGAGCAGTTCTTC
clone_size: .
j_call: TRBJ2-1
v_call: TRBV7-9
d_call: .

cdr3_aa: CAWRYRGVNTGELFF
cdr3_nt: TGTGCCTGGAGATATCGGGGGGTCAACACCGGGGAGCTGTTTTTT
clone_size: .
j_call: TRBJ2-2
v_call: TRBV30
d_call: TRBD2

cdr3_aa: CASSIEGQSYNEQFF
cdr3_nt: TGTGCCAGTAGTATAGAGGGCCAGTCCTACAATGAGCAGTTCTTC
clone_size: .
j_call: TRBJ2-1
v_call: TRBV19
d_call: .

cdr3_aa: CASSMKGRDYGYTF
cdr3_nt: TGTGCCAGTAGTATGAAGGGCAGAGACTATGGCTACACCTTC
clone_size: .
j_call: TRBJ1-2
v_call: TRBV19
d_call: .

cdr3_aa: CASSPGTDLNTEAFF
cdr3_nt: TGCGCCAGCAGCCCGGGGACGGACCTGAACACTGAAGCTTTCTTT
clone_size: .
j_call: TRBJ1-1
v_call: TRBV4-1
d_call: .